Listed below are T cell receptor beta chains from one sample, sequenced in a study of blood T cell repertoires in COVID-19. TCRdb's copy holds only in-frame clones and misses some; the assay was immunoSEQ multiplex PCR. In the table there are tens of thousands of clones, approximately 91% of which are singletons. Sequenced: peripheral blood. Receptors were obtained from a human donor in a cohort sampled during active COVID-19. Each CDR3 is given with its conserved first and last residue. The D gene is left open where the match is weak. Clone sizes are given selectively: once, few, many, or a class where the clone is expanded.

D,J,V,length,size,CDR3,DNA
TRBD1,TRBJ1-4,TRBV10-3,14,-,CAIGPTGEAEKLFF,TGTGCCATCGGACCGACAGGGGAGGCTGAAAAACTGTTTTTT
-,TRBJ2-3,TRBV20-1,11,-,CSAVREKAQYF,TGCAGTGCCGTCAGGGAAAAGGCGCAGTATTTT
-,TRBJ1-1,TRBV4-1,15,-,CASSQESMGAPRAFF,TGCGCCAGCAGCCAAGAGTCTATGGGGGCCCCTAGGGCTTTCTTT
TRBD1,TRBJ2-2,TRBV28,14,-,CASTGTGSVGELFF,TGTGCCAGCACGGGGACAGGGTCCGTCGGGGAGCTGTTTTTT
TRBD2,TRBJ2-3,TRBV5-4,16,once,CASSLKLAGGTDTQYF,TGTGCCAGCAGCTTGAAATTAGCGGGGGGCACAGATACGCAGTATTTT
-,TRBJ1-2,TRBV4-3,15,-,CASSPKDRPGSGYTF,TGCGCCAGCAGCCCGAAGGACAGACCTGGTTCCGGCTACACCTTC
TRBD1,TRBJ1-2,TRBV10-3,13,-,CAISGDRGHGYTF,TGTGCCATCAGTGGGGACAGGGGGCATGGCTACACCTTC
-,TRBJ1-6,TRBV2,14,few,CASRWGRGNSPLHF,TGTGCCAGCAGGTGGGGAAGGGGGAATTCACCCCTCCACTTT
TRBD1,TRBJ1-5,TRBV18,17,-,CASSPRRGQGVYQPQHF,TGTGCCAGCTCACCACGTAGAGGACAGGGGGTCTATCAGCCCCAGCATTTT
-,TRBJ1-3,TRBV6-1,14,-,CASSEARVGNTIYF,TGTGCCAGCAGTGAAGCCAGGGTCGGAAACACCATATATTTT